Each of the 2 T cell receptor beta chains below was sequenced from the same sample in a study of blood T cell repertoires in COVID-19 (TCRdb year 2020). Library preparation employed the immunoSEQ multiplex PCR assay. Imported from immuneACCESS, the table was reduced by TCRdb to in-frame sequences with V and J called. These copies leave out some clones; in studies compared against another copy, an unresolved V gene accounts for under half, and the cause of the remainder is not known. Recorded for this sample are 200,000 to 250,000 clones; approximately 80% of them occurred a single time. Clones ranked in the top ten supply approximately 7% of the sample. The sequencing sample was made of peripheral blood. The receptor source for this set is a woman between 50 and 59 years old with acute or convalescent COVID-19.

CDR3 coding DNA: TGTGCCAGTACCCGATCCCAGGCAGGTTTCTCGAACACTGAAGCTTTCTTT. Amino acid sequence: CASTRSQAGFSNTEAFF. V gene TRBV19 combines with J gene TRBJ1-1; D is unresolved. The V and J ends lost 7 bases and 1 base respectively, with 22 bases between them. Germline V gene lookup returns CDR1 LNHDA and CDR2 SQIVND (reference sequence). The CDR3 has 17 amino acids.

The J gene is TRBJ1-1, the V gene TRBV10-3; D is undetermined. There are 12 residues in the CDR3. Trimming removed 5 bases from V and 2 bases from J, with 6 bases in between. Germline loops: CDR1 ENHRY, CDR2 SYGVKD. The DNA of the CDR3 is TGTGCCATCAGTCCGGTTAACACTGAAGCTTTCTTT. Residues: CAISPVNTEAFF.